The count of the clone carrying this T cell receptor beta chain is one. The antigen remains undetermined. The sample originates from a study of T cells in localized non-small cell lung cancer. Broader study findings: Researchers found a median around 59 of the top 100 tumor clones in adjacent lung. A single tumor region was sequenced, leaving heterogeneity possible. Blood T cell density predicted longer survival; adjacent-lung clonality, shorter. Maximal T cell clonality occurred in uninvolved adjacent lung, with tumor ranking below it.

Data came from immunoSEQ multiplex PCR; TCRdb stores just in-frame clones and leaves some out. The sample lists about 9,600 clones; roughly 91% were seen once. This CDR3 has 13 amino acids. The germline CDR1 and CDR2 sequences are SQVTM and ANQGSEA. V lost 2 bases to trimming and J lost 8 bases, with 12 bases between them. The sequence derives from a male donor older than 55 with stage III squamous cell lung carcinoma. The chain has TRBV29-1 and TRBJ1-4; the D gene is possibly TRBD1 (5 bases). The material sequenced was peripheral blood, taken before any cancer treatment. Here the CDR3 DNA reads TGCAGCGTTGAACCGCAGGGCGCAGAAAAACTGTTTTTT. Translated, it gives CSVEPQGAEKLFF.